This T cell receptor beta chain was captured in a study of identical twins. Whole-study results and caveats: Low generation-probability sequences were in excess among twin-shared out-of-frame alpha sequences.

The V gene's germline CDR1 is SGHRS and CDR2 YFSETQ. V lost 0 bases and J 3 bases, leaving 10 bases between the germline ends. CDR3 length: 15 residues. In its sample, this clonotype was seen many times. The antigen is not known. Healthy Caucasians were all of the donors. TCRdb passed the 5' RACE reads through MiXCR, listing each CDR3 protein once. The profile shows hundreds of thousands of distinct CDR3 sequences, more than 6.5% of them singletons. These sequences were also reported in another study, on yellow fever vaccine responses in identical twins.

Sequenced material: PBMCs. The V and J genes are TRBV5-1 and TRBJ2-1; weak D call: TRBD1 (5 bases). The TCR originated in a woman aged 18-29 years in good health. CDR3 amino acids: CASSLEQVNYNEQFF. The CDR3 DNA follows: TGCGCCAGCAGCTTGGAACAGGTAAACTACAATGAGCAGTTCTTC.